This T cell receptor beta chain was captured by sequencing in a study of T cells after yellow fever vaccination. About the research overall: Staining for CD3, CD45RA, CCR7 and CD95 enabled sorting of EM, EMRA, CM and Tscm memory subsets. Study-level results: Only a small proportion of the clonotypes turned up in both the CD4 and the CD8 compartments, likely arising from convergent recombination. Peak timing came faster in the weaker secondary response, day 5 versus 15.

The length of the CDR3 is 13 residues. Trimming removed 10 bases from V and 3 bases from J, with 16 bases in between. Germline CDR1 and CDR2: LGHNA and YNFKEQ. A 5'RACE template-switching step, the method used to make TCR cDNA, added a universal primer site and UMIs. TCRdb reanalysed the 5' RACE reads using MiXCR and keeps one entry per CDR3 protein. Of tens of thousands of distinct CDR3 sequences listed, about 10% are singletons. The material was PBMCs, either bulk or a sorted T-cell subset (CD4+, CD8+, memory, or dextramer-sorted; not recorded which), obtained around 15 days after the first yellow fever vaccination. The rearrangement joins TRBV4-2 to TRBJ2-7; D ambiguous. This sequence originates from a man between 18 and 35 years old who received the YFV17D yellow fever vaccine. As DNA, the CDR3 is TGTGCCATCGGCCCCGGGCTCAACTACGAGCAGTACTTC. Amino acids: CAIGPGLNYEQYF.